The present T cell receptor (beta chain) was sequenced within a study of cytomegalovirus exposure and HLA in healthy donors. Study outcomes and limitations: Further analysis, carried out later, found HLA-associated TCR beta chains more clonally expanded than equally common other chains.

The CDR3 is made up of 17 amino acids. Trimming pared 3 bases from V and 5 bases from J, leaving 20 bases between. Looked up from germline, CDR1 is LNHDA and CDR2 is SQIVND (reference sequence). With regard to this clone: Its antigen is still unknown.

PCR used 60 Vbeta primers and 13 Jbeta primers. This table comes from immunoSEQ multiplex PCR, and its TCRdb copy is limited to in-frame clones, with some not included. Of roughly 180,000 clones in the sample, 65% to 85% are singletons; the top ten hold roughly 4.8%. These donors counted as nominally healthy when sampled, but unrecorded immune exposures were likely. The sample taken for sequencing was PBMCs. The V gene is TRBV19, the J gene TRBJ2-1, with D possibly being TRBD1 (7 bases). The origin of this receptor is a woman aged 45 to 65 in good health and CMV-seropositive. The CDR3 DNA reads as TGTGCCAGTAGTATCCAAACAGGGGAGGTGGGGGACAATGAGCAGTTCTTC. It yields the protein CASSIQTGEVGDNEQFF. Full variable domain (missing parts from reference TRBV19 and TRBJ2-1): DGGITQSPKYLFRKEGQNVTLSCEQNLNHDAMYWYRQDPGQGLRLIYYSQIVNDFQKGDIAEGYSVSREKKESFPLTVTSAQKNPTAFYLCASSIQTGEVGDNEQFFGPGTRLTVL.